The TCR beta chain described here comes from a study of T-cell memory formation after mild COVID-19. This clonotype occurred a few times. TCRdb used MiXCR to reprocess the 5' RACE reads, holding one entry per CDR3 protein. The sample consists of some 350,000 distinct CDR3 sequences, under 15% of them appearing once. The material sequenced was PBMCs or a T cell subset sorted from them (not recorded which). The clonotype originates from a man aged 18 to 30 who had mild COVID-19 (a few samples of this study predate the infection). Cell type and time point are not known.

CDR3 DNA: TGTGCCAGCAGCCAAGACAGGGGAGGTGGCTACACCTTC. This gives the protein CASSQDRGGGYTF. The chain recombines TRBV11-2 with TRBJ1-2; 8 positions match TRBD1. Trimming removed 5 bases from V and 7 bases from J; junction bases left unmatched: 6. Germline loops: CDR1 SGHAT, CDR2 FQNNGV. The CDR3 consists of 13 residues.